Listed here are 10 T cell receptor beta chains from one sample, sequenced in a study of CD8 T cells in ankylosing spondylitis. MiXCR, applied by TCRdb to the 5' RACE reads, yields one record per CDR3 protein. The repertoire includes more than 150,000 distinct CDR3 sequences, 15% to 20% of them detected once, and roughly 4% sits in the top ten. Input material: blood, either unsorted or a sorted T cell fraction (not recorded which). All receptors come from a male donor between 5 and 35 years old with ankylosing spondylitis or in good health (not recorded which).

This clonotype was detected ten times or more. This rearrangement joins TRBV7-8 to TRBJ2-3, with D perhaps assigned TRBD1 or TRBD2 (5 bases each). The V gene's germline CDR1 is SGHVS and CDR2 FQNEAQ. The germline V and J ends were trimmed by 3 bases and 6 bases, with 22 bases remaining between them. This CDR3 contains 17 residues. The CDR3 is CASSFPAGAGSMDTQYF. The CDR3 nucleotides read TGTGCCAGCAGCTTCCCCGCCGGGGCAGGGTCTATGGATACGCAGTATTTT.

This clonotype was picked up many times. The rearrangement links TRBV28 to TRBJ2-7; 7 nucleotides match TRBD2. CDR1 is MDHEN and CDR2 is SYDVKM in the germline V gene. The CDR3 extends over 14 amino acids. The V gene end was trimmed by 7 bases and the J gene end by 0 bases; junction bases not matched to a gene: 6. CDR3 sequence reads: CASTSGRSSYEQYF. The CDR3 bases are TGTGCCAGCACTAGCGGAAGGAGCTCCTACGAGCAGTACTTC.

V usage is TRBV10-2 and J usage is TRBJ2-7; D may be TRBD1 (6 bases). Germline V gene data show CDR1 as WSHSY and CDR2 as SAAADI. V lost 3 bases and J 3 bases, leaving 15 bases between the germline ends. CDR3 size: 15 residues. The CDR3: CASSEPRGILYEQYV. Here the CDR3 DNA reads TGCGCCAGCAGTGAACCCAGGGGAATACTCTACGAGCAGTACGTC.

Ten or more counts support this clonotype. The chain carries TRBV5-5 and TRBJ2-2, with 10 positions matching TRBD1. Germline lookup yields CDR1 SGHKS and CDR2 YYEKEE (reference sequence). With 3 bases clipped from V and 5 bases from J, the junction kept 1 base outside the gene matches. CDR3 length: 14 residues. The CDR3 spells CASSSGQGTGELFF. The CDR3 coding sequence is TGTGCCAGCAGCTCGGGACAGGGGACCGGGGAGCTGTTTTTT.

This clonotype was detected a few times. This sequence joins TRBV7-2 and TRBJ1-3; no clear D gene. Trimming cost V 2 bases and J 1 base, with 6 bases left between them. Per germline, CDR1 SGHTA and CDR2 FQGNSA. CDR3 size: 14 residues. DNA of the CDR3: TGTGCCAGCAGCTTAAGGGCATCTGGAAACACCATATATTTT. This encodes CASSLRASGNTIYF.

Ten or more counts support this clonotype. V gene TRBV12-3 or TRBV12-4 combines with J gene TRBJ2-1, with 12 bases fitting TRBD2. The CDR3 consists of 16 residues. The V segment lost 1 base and the J segment 8 bases; nucleotides outside the gene matches: 6. CDR3 sequence (DNA): TGTGCCAGCAGTTTAGGACTAGCGGGAGTGTTGCATGAGCAGTTCTTC. Translation gives CASSLGLAGVLHEQFF.

This clonotype was recorded many times. The chain uses TRBV29-1 and TRBJ2-1, with D unresolved. Between the trimmed V and J ends, which lost 4 bases and 3 bases, there was a span of 7 bases. CDR1 SQVTM and CDR2 ANQGSEA come from the germline V gene. The CDR3 runs 12 residues. CDR3 protein: CSVVSNYNEQFF. Here the CDR3 DNA reads TGCAGCGTTGTTAGTAACTACAATGAGCAGTTCTTC.

This clonotype was seen at least ten times. The rearrangement joins TRBV4-1 to TRBJ1-6; tentative D call: TRBD1 (5 bases). Germline CDR1 reads MGHRA; CDR2 reads YSYEKL. V shed 3 bases and J shed 7 bases, with 13 bases lying between them. The CDR3 sequence is 15 residues long. The CDR3 nucleotides read TGCGCCAGCAGCCACCCCGGGACGGGGAATTCACCCCTCCACTTT. Protein: CASSHPGTGNSPLHF.

The chain is built from TRBV27 and TRBJ1-4; possible D gene TRBD1, 6 bases. Trimming stripped 3 bases from V and 8 bases from J, with 13 bases between. Germline CDR1 MNHEY, CDR2 SMNVEV (reference sequence). CDR3 length equals 14 residues. The CDR3 sequence: CASSFHSGAEKLFF. In nucleotides, the CDR3 is TGTGCCAGCAGTTTTCACTCAGGGGCGGAAAAACTGTTTTTT.

This clonotype was counted at least ten times. The CDR3 sequence is CASSVGRAWDHEQYF. As DNA, the CDR3 is TGTGCCAGCAGCGTAGGCAGGGCATGGGACCACGAGCAGTACTTC. V usage is TRBV9 and J usage is TRBJ2-7, with D perhaps being TRBD1 or TRBD2 (5 bases each). V was pared by 0 bases and J by 5 bases, with 15 bases between. The CDR3 totals 15 residues. The germline CDR1 and CDR2 sequences are SGDLS and YYNGEE.